Listed here are 31 T cell receptor beta chains from one sample, sequenced in a study. The table came from immunoSEQ multiplex PCR; TCRdb's copy has only in-frame clones and leaves some out. Of 55,000 to 70,000 clones in the sample, 80% to 95% were seen once. Specimen: PBMCs. The receptor source for this set is a man in his forties with rheumatoid arthritis.

The V gene is TRBV6-1, the J gene TRBJ2-7; TRBD1 matches at 7 bases. Trimming removed 6 bases from V and 5 bases from J; junction bases left unmatched: 7. The CDR3 consists of 13 residues. Germline assignment: CDR1 MNHNS and CDR2 SASEGT. CDR3 DNA sequence: TGTGCCAGCAGCCCTGACAGGGTACACGAGCAGTACTTC. Protein sequence: CASSPDRVHEQYF.

J is TRBJ2-7 and V is TRBV21-1; the D call TRBD2 from the table was never checked on the DNA. TRBV21-1 is noted as a pseudogene. This CDR3 region has 19 residues. CDR3 sequence (DNA): TGTGCCAGCAGCAATTCATTCGACCCACGGGGGGTCGAAGGCTACGAGCAGTACTTC. Protein sequence: CASSNSFDPRGVEGYEQYF.

J is TRBJ2-5 and V is TRBV5-1; 9 bases match TRBD1. The length of the CDR3 is 15 residues. The trim removed 5 bases at V and 2 bases at J, leaving 7 bases unmatched. Germline values: CDR1 SGHRS, CDR2 YFSETQ. The CDR3 region has the DNA TGCGCCAGCAGACCCGGACAGGGGAAACAAGAGACCCAGTACTTC. Amino acids: CASRPGQGKQETQYF.

V usage is TRBV24-1 and J usage is TRBJ1-5, with 9 bases identical to TRBD1. The CDR3 is 15 residues long. In germline, CDR1 is KGHDR, CDR2 SFDVKD. J gave up 6 bases and V 4 bases, and 6 bases lay outside the gene matches. CDR3 in amino acids: CATSESQGAGQPQHF. In DNA form, the CDR3 reads TGTGCCACCAGTGAGTCACAGGGGGCAGGTCAGCCCCAGCATTTT.

The chain couples TRBV12-3 or TRBV12-4 to TRBJ2-1; D is unclear. This CDR3 has 12 residues. Trimming stripped 8 bases from V and 8 bases from J, with 13 bases between. This CDR3 is CASHRQSDEQFF. In DNA, the CDR3 is TGTGCCAGCCACCGCCAGTCCGATGAGCAGTTCTTC.

This chain uses TRBV19 with TRBJ2-5, with TRBD2 matching over 7 bases. CDR3 length: 17 residues. Trimming removed 3 bases from V and 5 bases from J; junction bases left unmatched: 15. Germline CDR1 is LNHDA and CDR2 is SQIVND (reference sequence). Here the CDR3 DNA reads TGTGCCAGTAGTATGGGCGGCTTACTAGCGTTAAGGGAGACCCAGTACTTC. Amino acid sequence: CASSMGGLLALRETQYF.

The CDR3: CASKQSGNLEQYF. Written as DNA, the CDR3 is TGTGCCAGCAAGCAGAGCGGGAATCTAGAGCAGTACTTC. This chain connects TRBV6-5 to TRBJ2-7; TRBD2 matches 7 bases. The germline CDR1 and CDR2 sequences are MNHEY and SVGAGI. The V and J ends lost 7 bases and 7 bases, in that order; junction bases with no gene match: 10. This CDR3 has 13 amino acids.

This chain connects TRBV7-9 to TRBJ1-4; D unclear. Looked up from germline, CDR1 is SEHNR and CDR2 is FQNEAQ (reference sequence). CDR3 size: 12 residues. Trimming took off 5 bases at V and 7 bases at J, with 8 bases between the two ends. The CDR3 spells CASSPSSEKLFF. DNA of the CDR3: TGTGCCAGCAGCCCATCCAGTGAAAAACTGTTTTTT.

The chain joins TRBV27 to TRBJ2-7; D possibly matches TRBD1 or TRBD2 (5 bases each). This CDR3 is built from 14 residues. V was cut by 2 bases and J by 1 base, with 9 bases left in between. Germline-derived CDR1 and CDR2 are MNHEY and SMNVEV (reference sequence). The CDR3 is CASSLGDGSYEQYF. CDR3 DNA sequence: TGTGCCAGCAGTTTAGGGGACGGATCCTACGAGCAGTACTTC.

This sequence joins TRBV6-5 and TRBJ2-3; TRBD1 matches 8 bases. Germline loops: CDR1 MNHEY, CDR2 SVGAGI. J was trimmed by 9 bases and V by 5 bases; bases with no gene match: 4. The CDR3 is 12 amino acids. This chain's CDR3 is CASSPSGGTQYF. DNA for the CDR3: TGTGCCAGCAGTCCTTCAGGGGGCACGCAGTATTTT.

The J gene is TRBJ1-5, the V gene TRBV6-5, with D possibly matching TRBD1 (5 bases). V was shortened by 4 bases and J by 4 bases, with 8 bases between the two germline ends. The CDR3 length is 13 residues. Germline loops: CDR1 MNHEY, CDR2 SVGAGI. CDR3 sequence: CASSWDPNQPQHF. DNA for the CDR3: TGTGCCAGCAGTTGGGACCCTAATCAGCCCCAGCATTTT.

This rearrangement joins TRBV12-5 to TRBJ2-7, with D possibly being TRBD1 or TRBD2 (5 bases each). The CDR3 is 15 residues long. CDR1 is LGHNT and CDR2 is FRNRAP in the germline V gene. Trimming cost V 6 bases and J 0 bases, with 15 bases left between them. The CDR3 region is CASGRGTSGSYEQYF. CDR3 in DNA: TGTGCTAGTGGCAGAGGGACCTCCGGCTCCTACGAGCAGTACTTC.

V gene TRBV30 combines with J gene TRBJ1-5; D possibly corresponds to TRBD1 (6 bases). Germline CDR1 is GTSNPN and CDR2 is SVGIG (reference sequence). Trimming pared 1 base from V and 3 bases from J, leaving 13 bases between. The CDR3 is made up of 15 amino acids. The CDR3 here is CAWSGGRGNNQPQHF. The CDR3 DNA follows: TGTGCCTGGAGTGGGGGGCGAGGCAACAATCAGCCCCAGCATTTT.

The chain joins TRBV10-2 to TRBJ1-5; D is unclear. Per the germline V gene, CDR1 is WSHSY and CDR2 is SAAADI. V lost 5 bases and J lost 0, with 5 bases in between. CDR3 length equals 13 residues. The CDR3 DNA reads TGCGCCAGCAGTCCGTATAGCAATCAGCCCCAGCATTTT. Translated: CASSPYSNQPQHF.

The chain is built from TRBV6-5 and TRBJ2-4, with D maybe TRBD1 (6 bases). Germline CDR1 reads MNHEY; CDR2 reads SVGAGI. With 2 bases removed from V and 0 bases from J, the gap between germline ends came to 11 bases. This CDR3 has 16 residues. The DNA for the CDR3 is TGTGCCAGCAGTTACGCCCAGGGGTTAGCCAAAAACATTCAGTACTTC. Protein product: CASSYAQGLAKNIQYF.

The table lists this clone with a count of one. V is TRBV5-4 and J is TRBJ1-1; 8 nucleotides line up with TRBD1. V gave up 3 bases and J gave up 0 bases; unmatched junction bases: 13. The V gene's germline CDR1 is SGHNT and CDR2 YYREEE (reference sequence). This CDR3 is 18 amino acids long. The CDR3 loop is CASSSGGQVPPMNTEAFF. In nucleotides, the CDR3 is TGTGCCAGCAGCTCGGGGGGACAGGTTCCACCGATGAACACTGAAGCTTTCTTT. Combining the CDR3 with reference TRBV5-4 and TRBJ1-1 gives the whole variable domain ETGVTQSPTHLIKTRGQQVTLRCSSQSGHNTVSWYQQALGQGPQFIFQYYREEENGRGNFPPRFSGLQFPNYSSELNVNALELDDSALYLCASSSGGQVPPMNTEAFFGQGTRLTVV.

V is TRBV11-2 and J is TRBJ2-1; possible D gene TRBD1, 6 bases. CDR1 SGHAT and CDR2 FQNNGV come from the germline V gene. The CDR3 runs to 11 residues. V gave up 3 bases and J gave up 12 bases, with 9 bases separating them. The CDR3 DNA sequence: TGTGCCAGCAGCTTGACAGGAAGGCAGTTCTTC. Its translation: CASSLTGRQFF.

This chain joins TRBV7-2 and TRBJ2-1, with 9 bases identical to TRBD2. The junction had 4 bases not matched to a gene; V was cut back by 1 base and J by 9 bases. This CDR3 is 14 amino acids long. The germline CDR1 and CDR2 sequences are SGHTA and FQGNSA. The CDR3 region is CASSLGGRAAEQFF. The CDR3 coding sequence is TGTGCCAGCAGCTTAGGCGGGAGGGCCGCTGAGCAGTTCTTC.

The chain is built from TRBV29-1 and TRBJ1-2; D unresolved. There are 10 residues in the CDR3. From germline, CDR1 is SQVTM and CDR2 ANQGSEA. V was trimmed by 4 bases and J by 8 bases, leaving 8 bases between them. The CDR3 is CSVGTGGYTF. The DNA of the CDR3 is TGCAGCGTTGGGACTGGGGGCTACACCTTC.

The V gene is TRBV29-1, the J gene TRBJ1-6; D is possibly TRBD1 (5 bases). This CDR3 contains 13 residues. The germline CDR1 and CDR2 sequences are SQVTM and ANQGSEA. V was trimmed by 4 bases and J by 7 bases, leaving 11 bases between them. DNA for the CDR3: TGCAGCGTTGCGGTCAGGGAGAATTCACCCCTCCACTTT. Translation: CSVAVRENSPLHF. Full variable domain (remainder filled in from reference TRBV29-1 and TRBJ1-6): SAVISQKPSRDICQRGTSLTIQCQVDSQVTMMFWYRQQPGQSLTLIATANQGSEATYESGFVIDKFPISRPNLTFSTLTVSNMSPEDSSIYLCSVAVRENSPLHFGNGTRLTVT.

This clone was recorded once. The CDR3 is CASSLDPKGTNEKLFF. Here the CDR3 DNA reads TGTGCCAGCAGCTTAGATCCAAAGGGGACTAATGAAAAACTGTTTTTT. V gene TRBV11-2 combines with J gene TRBJ1-4, with TRBD1 as a possible D gene (5 bases). Germline CDR1 reads SGHAT; CDR2 reads FQNNGV. The CDR3 is made up of 16 amino acids. Trimming took off 0 bases at V and 2 bases at J, with 10 bases between the two ends. The complete variable domain, with remaining parts taken from reference TRBV11-2 and TRBJ1-4, reads EAGVAQSPRYKIIEKRQSVAFWCNPISGHATLYWYQQILGQGPKLLIQFQNNGVVDDSQLPKDRFSAERLKGVDSTLKIQPAKLEDSAVYLCASSLDPKGTNEKLFFGSGTQLSVL.

The rearrangement uses TRBV10-1 and TRBJ2-3; 10 nucleotides align to TRBD2. CDR3 length equals 18 residues. J lost 1 base, V lost 5 bases, and 12 bases had no gene match. Germline CDR1 and CDR2: WNHNN and SYGVQD (reference sequence). The CDR3 bases are TGCGCCAGCAGTCCCCAGGCTAGCGGGGGCCCTCGCACAGATACGCAGTATTTT. As protein: CASSPQASGGPRTDTQYF.

CDR3 region: CASSGVRAGFYEQYF. CDR3 bases: TGTGCCAGCAGTGGGGTCCGGGCAGGGTTCTACGAGCAGTACTTC. The genes are TRBV27 and TRBJ2-7; tentative D call: TRBD1 (5 bases). V lost 5 bases and J lost 3, with 17 bases in between. Per the germline V gene, CDR1 is MNHEY and CDR2 is SMNVEV (reference sequence). The CDR3 length is 15 residues.

The chain joins TRBV6-5 to TRBJ1-3, with D unresolved. Per the germline V gene, CDR1 is MNHEY and CDR2 is SVGAGI. The length of the CDR3 is 15 residues. V was shortened by 5 bases and J by 0 bases, with 11 bases between the two germline ends. CDR3 loop: CASSPGRSSGNTIYF. The DNA of the CDR3 is TGTGCCAGCAGTCCAGGACGGAGCTCTGGAAACACCATATATTTT.

The sample holds one count of this clone. CDR3: CASSLAEGTDTQYF. The CDR3 coding sequence is TGTGCCAGCAGCTTAGCGGAGGGCACAGATACGCAGTATTTT. The chain has TRBV7-6 and TRBJ2-3; tentatively, D is TRBD2 (5 bases). V lost 0 bases to trimming and J lost 1 base, with 5 bases between them. The CDR3 length is 14 residues. Looked up from germline, CDR1 is SGHVS and CDR2 is FNYEAQ.

The genes are TRBV4-2 and TRBJ2-7; 10 nucleotides match TRBD1. The CDR3 is made up of 17 amino acids. CDR1 and CDR2 from the germline V gene are LGHNA and YNFKEQ. Trimming removed 0 bases from V and 0 bases from J; junction bases left unmatched: 5. The CDR3 region is CASSQDRQGAISYEQYF. Written as DNA, the CDR3 is TGTGCCAGCAGCCAAGATCGACAGGGGGCTATCTCCTACGAGCAGTACTTC.

This chain connects TRBV3-1 (or the pseudogene TRBV3-2) to TRBJ1-1; D perhaps matches TRBD1 (5 bases). The V end lost 5 bases, the J end lost 0 bases, and 13 bases lay between the germline ends. This CDR3 contains 15 residues. Germline values: CDR1 LGHDT, CDR2 YNNKEL (reference sequence). CDR3 sequence reads: CASSTTGRMNTEAFF. The CDR3 DNA follows: TGTGCCAGCAGCACTACGGGACGGATGAACACTGAAGCTTTCTTT.

The V call is TRBV7-3, the J call TRBJ1-3, with D possibly TRBD1 on 6 matching bases. The V end was cut by 3 bases, the J end by 3 bases, with 12 bases between. Per germline, CDR1 SGHTA and CDR2 FQGTGA. CDR3 length equals 15 residues. CDR3 bases: TGTGCCAGCAGCTTCGGCCAGGGGAGTGGAAACACCATATATTTT. Amino acids: CASSFGQGSGNTIYF.

In DNA, the CDR3 is TGCGCCAGCAGCTTCCTAGCGGGAGTCACAGATACGCAGTATTTT. This encodes CASSFLAGVTDTQYF. The chain couples TRBV5-1 to TRBJ2-3; 10 bases agree with TRBD2. The CDR3 length is 15 residues. CDR1 and CDR2 from the germline V gene are SGHRS and YFSETQ. Trimming took 2 bases from V and 2 from J; bases not matched to a gene: 2.

This clone was seen a single time. The V gene is TRBV3-1 (or the pseudogene TRBV3-2), the J gene TRBJ2-7; 9 positions agree with TRBD1. The ends lost 1 base at V and 4 bases at J; junction bases unmatched: 5. The germline CDR1 and CDR2 sequences are LGHDT and YNNKEL (reference sequence). The CDR3 sequence is 15 residues long. For the CDR3, the DNA is TGTGCCAGCAGCCAAGCGGGACAGGGCTGGTACGAGCAGTACTTC. This translates into CASSQAGQGWYEQYF.

This clone was recorded only once. The rearrangement links TRBV24-1 to TRBJ2-6; 8 bases fit TRBD1. The CDR3 is 16 residues long. V was clipped by 6 bases and J by 0 bases; unmatched bases: 3. CDR1 is KGHDR and CDR2 is SFDVKD in the germline V gene. The CDR3 nucleotides are TGTGCCACCAGTCAGGGGGCTAACTCTGGGGCCAACGTCCTGACTTTC. This translates into CATSQGANSGANVLTF.